Below are 23 T cell receptor beta chains sequenced from a single sample in a study of blood T cell repertoires in COVID-19. The assay was immunoSEQ multiplex PCR, and TCRdb's table has in-frame clones only and misses some. The sample has about 170,000 clones, about 90% seen once; the top ten hold roughly 11%. The material sequenced was peripheral blood. The receptors come from a woman aged 60-70 years with COVID-19, enrolled during active disease.

The chain combines TRBV4-3 with TRBJ1-1; D is unresolved. Germline V gene sequence: CDR1 LGHNA, CDR2 YSLEER. CDR3 size: 14 residues. Trimming removed 1 base at V and 0 bases at J, with 6 bases between. CDR3 in DNA: TGCGCCAGCAGCCAAGGATGGCTGAACACTGAAGCTTTCTTT. This encodes CASSQGWLNTEAFF.

This chain's CDR3 is CAIRPQTGTSGGQFF. The DNA of the CDR3 is TGTGCCATCAGGCCACAAACCGGGACTAGCGGCGGGCAGTTCTTC. This chain links TRBV10-3 with TRBJ2-1; 11 bases fit TRBD2. This CDR3 contains 15 residues. The ends lost 6 bases at V and 12 bases at J; junction bases unmatched: 13. From germline, CDR1 is ENHRY and CDR2 SYGVKD.

The J gene is TRBJ2-5, the V gene TRBV5-1; tentatively, D is TRBD1 (6 bases). The CDR3 sequence is 14 residues long. V was clipped by 5 bases and J by 6 bases, with 17 bases between them. The germline V gene has CDR1 SGHRS and CDR2 YFSETQ. The CDR3 DNA reads as TGCGCCAGCAGTACAACAGGGCCCCTGAAGACCCAGTACTTC. Amino acid sequence: CASSTTGPLKTQYF.

This clone was observed once. The V call is TRBV5-4, the J call TRBJ2-1; 8 bases map to TRBD2. The CDR3 totals 14 residues. The V and J ends lost 1 base and 9 bases, in that order; junction bases with no gene match: 6. The V gene's germline CDR1 is SGHNT and CDR2 YYREEE (reference sequence). In DNA form, the CDR3 reads TGTGCCAGCAGCTTGCGGGGGGGGTTGGGTGAGCAGTTCTTC. This encodes CASSLRGGLGEQFF.

The chain couples TRBV19 to TRBJ1-6; no clear D gene. The CDR3 length is 12 residues. V lost 3 bases and J 7 bases, leaving 4 bases between the germline ends. Germline CDR1 LNHDA, CDR2 SQIVND (reference sequence). The CDR3 region is CASSIGNSPLHF. The CDR3 bases are TGTGCCAGTAGTATCGGGAATTCACCCCTCCACTTT.

The J gene is TRBJ2-5, the V gene TRBV7-2, with D tentatively TRBD1 (6 bases). Germline V lookup: CDR1 SGHTA, CDR2 FQGNSA. V was cut by 5 bases and J by 5 bases, with 18 bases left in between. The CDR3 has 15 residues. The CDR3 protein is CASSDRQGRFETQYF. CDR3 nucleotides: TGTGCCAGCAGCGACCGGCAGGGGCGGTTTGAGACCCAGTACTTC.

The chain couples TRBV5-1 to TRBJ1-3, with D maybe TRBD1 (5 bases). This CDR3 is built from 16 residues. Germline V gives CDR1 SGHRS, CDR2 YFSETQ. V lost 3 bases to trimming and J lost 0 bases, with 13 bases between them. The CDR3, as DNA: TGCGCCAGCAGCTCCCAGGGAGGCTTCTCTGGAAACACCATATATTTT. Its protein product is CASSSQGGFSGNTIYF.

The V call is TRBV15, the J call TRBJ1-2, with 9 bases aligning to TRBD1. Germline CDR1 is LNHNV and CDR2 is YYDKDF (reference sequence). The CDR3 length is 16 residues. The J segment lost 8 bases and the V segment lost 2 bases, leaving 12 bases of the junction unmatched. The CDR3 protein is CATSRSTGTGTPGYTF. CDR3 coding DNA: TGTGCCACCAGCAGAAGTACCGGGACAGGGACCCCAGGCTACACCTTC.

The V and J genes are TRBV3-1 (or the pseudogene TRBV3-2) and TRBJ2-3; D ambiguous. The CDR3 sequence is 16 residues long. V dropped 3 bases and J dropped 4 bases, with 17 bases sitting between them. Germline V gives CDR1 LGHDT, CDR2 YNNKEL (reference sequence). CDR3 in DNA: TGTGCCAGCAGCCAGGGTAATTCGGGTCGGTCAGATACGCAGTATTTT. Translated: CASSQGNSGRSDTQYF.

This clone was observed a few times. V is TRBV29-1 and J is TRBJ2-7, with 8 bases identical to TRBD1. The CDR3 is 15 residues long. Germline loops: CDR1 SQVTM, CDR2 ANQGSEA. Losses at the gene ends were 7 bases for V and 0 bases for J; bases not matched to a gene: 11. The CDR3 loop is CSALGQALASYEQYF. DNA of the CDR3: TGCAGCGCATTGGGACAGGCGCTAGCCTCCTACGAGCAGTACTTC.

This clone was seen only a few times. The chain joins TRBV5-6 to TRBJ1-5, with D hard to call. This CDR3 is built from 13 residues. Germline CDR1 and CDR2: SGHDT and YYEEEE. Trimming stripped 4 bases from V and 6 bases from J, with 11 bases between. The CDR3: CASSRTVGQPQHF. CDR3 sequence (DNA): TGTGCCAGCAGCCGCACCGTCGGTCAGCCCCAGCATTTT.

CDR3 in amino acids: CASSPQGVFYGYTF. The CDR3 DNA follows: TGTGCCAGCAGCCCACAGGGGGTTTTCTATGGCTACACCTTC. The V and J genes are TRBV27 and TRBJ1-2, with 8 bases that match TRBD1. The CDR3 has 14 residues. CDR1 and CDR2 (germline): MNHEY, SMNVEV (reference sequence). V lost 6 bases and J lost 4; bases outside the gene matches: 7.

Only a few counts were recorded for this clone. The rearrangement uses TRBV5-1 and TRBJ1-4; no clear D gene. The germline V gene encodes CDR1 SGHRS and CDR2 YFSETQ. This CDR3 has 15 residues. V lost 4 bases to trimming and J lost 8 bases, with 18 bases between them. The DNA of the CDR3 is TGCGCCAGCAGCGCCTCGGGTCCGCCCCAGGAAAAACTGTTTTTT. Amino acids: CASSASGPPQEKLFF.

CDR3 region: CATQPGSPAAGELFF. CDR3 sequence (DNA): TGTGCCACCCAGCCCGGGTCCCCCGCGGCCGGGGAGCTGTTTTTT. J is TRBJ2-2 and V is TRBV24-1; D is uncertain. The CDR3 runs 15 residues. Trimming removed 9 bases at V and 6 bases at J, with 19 bases between. CDR1 KGHDR and CDR2 SFDVKD come from the germline V gene.

The CDR3 nucleotides are TGTGCCAGCAGTTACTCGTTTGATGCGCAGCCCCAGCATTTT. It specifies CASSYSFDAQPQHF. The gene calls are TRBV6-5 and TRBJ1-5; D call uncertain. This CDR3 has 14 amino acids. V was clipped by 0 bases and J by 7 bases, with 10 bases between them. Looked up from germline, CDR1 is MNHEY and CDR2 is SVGAGI.

The chain combines TRBV28 with TRBJ2-7, with 10 bases aligning to TRBD1. The V gene's germline CDR1 is MDHEN and CDR2 SYDVKM. This CDR3 spans 15 amino acids. V lost 6 bases, J lost 2 bases, and 7 bases stayed unmatched. The CDR3 spells CASRTGQGGTYEQYF. CDR3 nucleotide sequence: TGTGCCAGCAGAACCGGACAGGGGGGGACCTACGAGCAGTACTTC.

This rearrangement joins TRBV14 to TRBJ2-3; D unresolved. Germline CDR1 SGHDN, CDR2 FVKESK. The CDR3 sequence is 15 residues long. Trimming left V 0 bases short and J 3 bases short, with 10 bases between. The CDR3 coding sequence is TGTGCCAGCAGCCAAGATAGATGGGCGACAGATACGCAGTATTTT. This gives the protein CASSQDRWATDTQYF.

This clone was detected only once. The chain carries TRBV29-1 and TRBJ2-5, with 7 positions matching TRBD1. This CDR3 has 12 residues. Looked up from germline, CDR1 is SQVTM and CDR2 is ANQGSEA. In DNA form, the CDR3 reads TGCAGTGCATACAGGGGATGGGAGACCCAGTACTTC. Amino acids: CSAYRGWETQYF.

DNA for the CDR3: TGTGCCAGCAGTTATCAGGGCGTAGGCTCCTTCTTT. This translates into CASSYQGVGSFF. This rearrangement joins TRBV11-3 to TRBJ1-1; D possibly corresponds to TRBD1 (5 bases). Germline values: CDR1 SGHNT, CDR2 YENEEA. Trimming left V 6 bases short and J 14 bases short, with 19 bases between. The CDR3 runs to 12 residues.

This rearrangement joins TRBV3-1 (or the pseudogene TRBV3-2) to TRBJ1-3; TRBD1 aligns across 10 bases. The CDR3 is 18 amino acids. The germline CDR1 and CDR2 sequences are LGHDT and YNNKEL (reference sequence). J gave up 4 bases and V 3 bases, and 12 bases lay outside the gene matches. CDR3 nucleotide sequence: TGTGCCAGCAGCCACTACCCGGGACAGGGGAGCGGGGGAAACACCATATATTTT. Translated: CASSHYPGQGSGGNTIYF.

The V gene is TRBV12-5, the J gene TRBJ2-3, with 14 bases identical to TRBD2. Germline V gene lookup returns CDR1 LGHNT and CDR2 FRNRAP. The CDR3 has 20 residues. The ends lost 0 bases at V and 2 bases at J; junction bases unmatched: 10. The CDR3 nucleotides read TGTGCTAGTGGTTTGGTACTCGGGACTAGCGGGAGTAGTAACACAGATACGCAGTATTTT. It is translated as CASGLVLGTSGSSNTDTQYF.

About this clone: This same CDR3 is encoded by further DNA sequences in the sample. The J gene is TRBJ1-5, the V gene TRBV18; D uncertain. Trimming took 4 bases from V and 2 from J, leaving 9 bases between them. CDR1 and CDR2 from the germline V gene are KGHSH and LQKENI. The CDR3 has 14 residues. The CDR3 here is CASSRTGGNQPQHF. Here the CDR3 DNA reads TGTGCCAGCTCACGGACGGGAGGCAATCAGCCCCAGCATTTT.

The chain recombines TRBV9 with TRBJ2-3; 8 nucleotides agree with TRBD2. The germline CDR1 and CDR2 sequences are SGDLS and YYNGEE. With V trimmed by 0 bases and J by 4 bases, 4 bases remained unmatched. The CDR3 is 15 amino acids. CDR3 sequence: CASSVVASGSDTQYF. CDR3 coding DNA: TGTGCCAGCAGCGTAGTGGCTAGCGGGTCAGATACGCAGTATTTT.